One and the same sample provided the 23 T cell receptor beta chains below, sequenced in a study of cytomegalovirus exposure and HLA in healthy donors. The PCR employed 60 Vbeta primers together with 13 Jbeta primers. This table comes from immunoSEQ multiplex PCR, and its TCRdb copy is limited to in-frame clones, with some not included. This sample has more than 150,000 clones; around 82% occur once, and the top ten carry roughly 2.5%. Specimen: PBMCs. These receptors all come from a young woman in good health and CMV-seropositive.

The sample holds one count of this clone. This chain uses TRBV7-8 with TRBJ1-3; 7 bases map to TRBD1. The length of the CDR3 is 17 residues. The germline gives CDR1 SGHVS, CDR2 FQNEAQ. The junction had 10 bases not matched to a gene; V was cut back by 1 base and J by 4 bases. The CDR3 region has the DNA TGTGCCAGCAGCTTAGAGCAGGGGGGCGTAGCGGGAAACACCATATATTTT. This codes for CASSLEQGGVAGNTIYF.

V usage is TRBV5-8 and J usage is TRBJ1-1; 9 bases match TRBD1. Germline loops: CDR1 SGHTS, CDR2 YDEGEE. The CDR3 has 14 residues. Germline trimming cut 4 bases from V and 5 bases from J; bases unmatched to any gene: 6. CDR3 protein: CASSAGQGRTEAFF. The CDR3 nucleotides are TGTGCCAGCAGCGCCGGACAGGGGCGGACTGAAGCTTTCTTT.

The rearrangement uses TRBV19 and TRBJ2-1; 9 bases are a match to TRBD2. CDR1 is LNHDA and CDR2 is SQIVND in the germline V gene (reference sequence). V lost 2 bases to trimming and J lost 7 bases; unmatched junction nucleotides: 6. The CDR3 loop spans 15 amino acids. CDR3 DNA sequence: TGTGCCAGTAGTATAACTGCGGGGGGGCCAAATGAGCAGTTCTTC. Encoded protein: CASSITAGGPNEQFF.

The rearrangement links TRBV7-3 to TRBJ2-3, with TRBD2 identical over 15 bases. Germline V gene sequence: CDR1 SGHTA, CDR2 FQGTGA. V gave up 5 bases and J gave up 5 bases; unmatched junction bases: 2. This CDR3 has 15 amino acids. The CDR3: CASSRTSGGGDTQYF. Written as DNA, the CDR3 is TGTGCCAGCAGCCGGACTAGCGGGGGGGGAGATACGCAGTATTTT.

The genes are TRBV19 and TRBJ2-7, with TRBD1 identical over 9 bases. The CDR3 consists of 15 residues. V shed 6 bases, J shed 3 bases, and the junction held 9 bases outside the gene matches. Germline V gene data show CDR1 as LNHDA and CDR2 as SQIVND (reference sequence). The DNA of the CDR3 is TGTGCCAGTAGACTCCAGGGACAGGGATTCTACGAGCAGTACTTC. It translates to CASRLQGQGFYEQYF.

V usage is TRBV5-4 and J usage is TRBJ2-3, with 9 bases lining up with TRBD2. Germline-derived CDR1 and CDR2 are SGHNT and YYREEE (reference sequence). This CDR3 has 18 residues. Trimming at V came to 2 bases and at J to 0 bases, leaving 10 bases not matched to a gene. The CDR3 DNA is TGTGCCAGCAGCTTTTGGGGGAGCGGGGGGTCGAGCACAGATACGCAGTATTTT. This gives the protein CASSFWGSGGSSTDTQYF.

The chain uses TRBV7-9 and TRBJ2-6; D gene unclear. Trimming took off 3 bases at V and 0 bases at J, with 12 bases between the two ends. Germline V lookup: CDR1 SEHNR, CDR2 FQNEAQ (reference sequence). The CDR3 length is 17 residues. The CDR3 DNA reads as TGTGCCAGCAGCTTTCCCCAGACGGGCTCTGGGGCCAACGTCCTGACTTTC. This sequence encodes CASSFPQTGSGANVLTF.

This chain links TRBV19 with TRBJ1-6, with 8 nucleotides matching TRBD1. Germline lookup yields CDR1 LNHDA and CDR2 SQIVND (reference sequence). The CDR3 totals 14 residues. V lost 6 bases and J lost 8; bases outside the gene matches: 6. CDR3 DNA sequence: TGTGCCAGTAGCCCCGGGACAGGTCATTCACCCCTCCACTTT. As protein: CASSPGTGHSPLHF. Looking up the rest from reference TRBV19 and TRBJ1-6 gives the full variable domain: DGGITQSPKYLFRKEGQNVTLSCEQNLNHDAMYWYRQDPGQGLRLIYYSQIVNDFQKGDIAEGYSVSREKKESFPLTVTSAQKNPTAFYLCASSPGTGHSPLHFGNGTRLTVT.

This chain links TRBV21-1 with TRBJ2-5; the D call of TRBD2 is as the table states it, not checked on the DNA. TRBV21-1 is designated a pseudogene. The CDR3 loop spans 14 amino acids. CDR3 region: CASPSRLAAETQYF. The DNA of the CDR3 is TGTGCCAGCCCGTCTCGGCTAGCGGCGGAGACCCAGTACTTC.

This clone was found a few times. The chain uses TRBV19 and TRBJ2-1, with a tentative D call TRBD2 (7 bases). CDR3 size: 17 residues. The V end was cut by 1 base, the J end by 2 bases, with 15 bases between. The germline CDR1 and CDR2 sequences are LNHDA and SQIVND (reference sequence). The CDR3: CASSIGERRGPYNEQFF. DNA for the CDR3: TGTGCCAGTAGTATAGGAGAACGGCGGGGGCCCTACAATGAGCAGTTCTTC.

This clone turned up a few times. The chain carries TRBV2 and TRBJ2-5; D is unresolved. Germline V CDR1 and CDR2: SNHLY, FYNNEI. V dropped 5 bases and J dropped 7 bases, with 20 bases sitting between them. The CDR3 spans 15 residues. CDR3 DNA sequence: TGTGCCAGCAGTCCATTCCGGCAATTAAGGAGGACCCAGTACTTC. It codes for CASSPFRQLRRTQYF.

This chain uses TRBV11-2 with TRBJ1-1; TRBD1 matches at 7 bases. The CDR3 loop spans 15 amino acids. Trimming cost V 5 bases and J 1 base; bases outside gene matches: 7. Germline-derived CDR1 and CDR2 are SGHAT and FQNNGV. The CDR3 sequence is CASSLRGTANTEAFF. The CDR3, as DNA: TGTGCCAGCAGCCTTAGGGGGACAGCGAACACTGAAGCTTTCTTT.

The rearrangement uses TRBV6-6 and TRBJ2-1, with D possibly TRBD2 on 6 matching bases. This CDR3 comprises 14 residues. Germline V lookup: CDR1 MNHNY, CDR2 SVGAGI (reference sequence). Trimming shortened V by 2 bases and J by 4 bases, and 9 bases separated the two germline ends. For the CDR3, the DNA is TGTGCCAGCAGTTACGCGGCGGGGTACAATGAGCAGTTCTTC. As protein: CASSYAAGYNEQFF.

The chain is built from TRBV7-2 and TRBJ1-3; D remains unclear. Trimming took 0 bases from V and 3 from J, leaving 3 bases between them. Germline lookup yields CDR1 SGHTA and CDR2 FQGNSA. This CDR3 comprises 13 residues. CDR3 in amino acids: CASSLALGNTIYF. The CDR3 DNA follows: TGTGCCAGCAGCTTAGCTCTTGGAAACACCATATATTTT. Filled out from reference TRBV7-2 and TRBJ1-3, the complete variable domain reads GAGVSQSPSNKVTEKGKDVELRCDPISGHTALYWYRQSLGQGLEFLIYFQGNSAPDKSGLPSDRFSAERTGGSVSTLTIQRTQQEDSAVYLCASSLALGNTIYFGEGSWLTVV.

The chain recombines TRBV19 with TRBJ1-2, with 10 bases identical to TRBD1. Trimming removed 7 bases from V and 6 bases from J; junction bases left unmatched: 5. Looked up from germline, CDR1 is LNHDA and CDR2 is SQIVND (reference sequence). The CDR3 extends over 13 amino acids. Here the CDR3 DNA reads TGTGCCAGTAAAAGGGACAGGGGCCATGGCTACACCTTC. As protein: CASKRDRGHGYTF.

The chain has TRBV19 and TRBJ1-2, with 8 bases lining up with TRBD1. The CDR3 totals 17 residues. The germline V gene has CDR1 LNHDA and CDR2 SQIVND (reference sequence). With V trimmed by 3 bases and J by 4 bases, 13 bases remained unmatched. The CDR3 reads CASSISSDRGLGYGYTF. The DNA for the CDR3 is TGTGCCAGTAGTATCTCTTCCGACAGGGGCCTGGGCTATGGCTACACCTTC.

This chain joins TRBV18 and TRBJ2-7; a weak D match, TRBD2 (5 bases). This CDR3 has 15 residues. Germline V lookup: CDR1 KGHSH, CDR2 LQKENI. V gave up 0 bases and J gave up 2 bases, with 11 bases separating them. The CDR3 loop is CASSPPSLAPYEQYF. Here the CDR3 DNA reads TGTGCCAGCTCACCACCCAGTCTAGCCCCCTACGAGCAGTACTTC. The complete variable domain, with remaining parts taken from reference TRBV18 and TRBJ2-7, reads NAGVMQNPRHLVRRRGQEARLRCSPMKGHSHVYWYRQLPEEGLKFMVYLQKENIIDESGMPKERFSAEFPKEGPSILRIQQVVRGDSAAYFCASSPPSLAPYEQYFGPGTRLTVT.

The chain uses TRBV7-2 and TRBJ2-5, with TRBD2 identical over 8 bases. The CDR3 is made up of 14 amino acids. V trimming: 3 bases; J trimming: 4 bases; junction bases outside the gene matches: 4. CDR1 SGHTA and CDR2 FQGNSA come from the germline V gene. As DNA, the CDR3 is TGTGCCAGCAGCTTGGGACTAGTTGGAGAGACCCAGTACTTC. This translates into CASSLGLVGETQYF.

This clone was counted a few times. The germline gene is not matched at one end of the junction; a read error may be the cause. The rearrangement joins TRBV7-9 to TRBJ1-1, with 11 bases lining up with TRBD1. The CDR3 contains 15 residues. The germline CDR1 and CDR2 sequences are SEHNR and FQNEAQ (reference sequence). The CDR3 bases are TGTTCCAGCAGCTTACGGACAGGGGGCAACACTGAAGCTTTCTTT. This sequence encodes CSSSLRTGGNTEAFF.

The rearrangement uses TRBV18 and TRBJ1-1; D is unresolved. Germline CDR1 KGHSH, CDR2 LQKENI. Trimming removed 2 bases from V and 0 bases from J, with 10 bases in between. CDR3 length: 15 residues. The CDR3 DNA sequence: TGTGCCAGCTCACCATCAAGGAGCATGAACACTGAAGCTTTCTTT. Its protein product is CASSPSRSMNTEAFF.

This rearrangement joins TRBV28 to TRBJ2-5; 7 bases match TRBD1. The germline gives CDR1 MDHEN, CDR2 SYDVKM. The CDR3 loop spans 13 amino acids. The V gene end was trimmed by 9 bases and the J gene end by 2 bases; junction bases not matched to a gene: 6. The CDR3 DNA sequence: TGTGCCAGTGCACCGGGACAGCAAGAGACCCAGTACTTC. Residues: CASAPGQQETQYF.

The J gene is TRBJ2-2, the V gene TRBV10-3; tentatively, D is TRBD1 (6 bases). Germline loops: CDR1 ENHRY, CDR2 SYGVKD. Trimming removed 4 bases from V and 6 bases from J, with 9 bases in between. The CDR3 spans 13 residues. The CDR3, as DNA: TGTGCCATCAGTGGTGACAGGTCCGGGGAGCTGTTTTTT. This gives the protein CAISGDRSGELFF.

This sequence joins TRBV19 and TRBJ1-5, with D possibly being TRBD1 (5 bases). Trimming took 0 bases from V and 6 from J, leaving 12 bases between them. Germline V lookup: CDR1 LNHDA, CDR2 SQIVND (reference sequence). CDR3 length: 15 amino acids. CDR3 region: CASSIEPGFTQPQHF. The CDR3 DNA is TGTGCCAGTAGTATAGAACCAGGGTTTACTCAGCCCCAGCATTTT.